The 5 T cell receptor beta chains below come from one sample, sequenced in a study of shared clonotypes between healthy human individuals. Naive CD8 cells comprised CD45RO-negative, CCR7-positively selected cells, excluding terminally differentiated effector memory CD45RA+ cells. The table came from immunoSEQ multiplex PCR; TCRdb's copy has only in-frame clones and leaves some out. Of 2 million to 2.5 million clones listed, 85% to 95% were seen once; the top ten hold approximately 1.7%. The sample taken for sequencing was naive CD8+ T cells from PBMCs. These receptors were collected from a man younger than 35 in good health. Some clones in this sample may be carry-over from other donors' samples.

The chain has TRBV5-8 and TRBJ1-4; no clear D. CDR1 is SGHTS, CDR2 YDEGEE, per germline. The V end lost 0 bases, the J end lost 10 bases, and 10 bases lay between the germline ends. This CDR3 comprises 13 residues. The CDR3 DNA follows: TGTGCCAGCAGCTTGGGACATTGGGGAAAACTGTTTTTT. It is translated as CASSLGHWGKLFF.

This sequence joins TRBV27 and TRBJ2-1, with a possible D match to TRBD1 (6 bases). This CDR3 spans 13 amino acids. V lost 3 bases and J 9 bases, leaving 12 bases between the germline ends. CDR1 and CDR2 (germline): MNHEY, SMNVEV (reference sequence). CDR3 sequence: CASSFPRGTEQFF. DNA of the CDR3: TGTGCCAGCAGTTTCCCGAGGGGGACTGAGCAGTTCTTC.

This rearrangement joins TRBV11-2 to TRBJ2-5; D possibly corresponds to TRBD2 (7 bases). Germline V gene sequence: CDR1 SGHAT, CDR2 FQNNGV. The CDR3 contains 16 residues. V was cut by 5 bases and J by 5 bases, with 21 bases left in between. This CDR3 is CASSNGLGGILETQYF. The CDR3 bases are TGTGCCAGCAGCAATGGACTAGGGGGTATATTGGAGACCCAGTACTTC.

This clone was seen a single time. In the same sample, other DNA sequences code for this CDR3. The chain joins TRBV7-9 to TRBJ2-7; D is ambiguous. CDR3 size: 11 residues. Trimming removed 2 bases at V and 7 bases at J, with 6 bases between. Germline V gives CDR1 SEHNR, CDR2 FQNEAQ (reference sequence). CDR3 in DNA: TGTGCCAGCAGCTTAACCAGAGAGCAGTACTTC. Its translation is CASSLTREQYF.

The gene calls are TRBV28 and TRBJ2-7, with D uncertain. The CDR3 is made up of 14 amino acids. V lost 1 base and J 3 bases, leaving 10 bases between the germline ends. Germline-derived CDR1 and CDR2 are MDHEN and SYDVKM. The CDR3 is CASSLYDGSYEQYF. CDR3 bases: TGTGCCAGCAGTTTATACGACGGAAGCTACGAGCAGTACTTC.